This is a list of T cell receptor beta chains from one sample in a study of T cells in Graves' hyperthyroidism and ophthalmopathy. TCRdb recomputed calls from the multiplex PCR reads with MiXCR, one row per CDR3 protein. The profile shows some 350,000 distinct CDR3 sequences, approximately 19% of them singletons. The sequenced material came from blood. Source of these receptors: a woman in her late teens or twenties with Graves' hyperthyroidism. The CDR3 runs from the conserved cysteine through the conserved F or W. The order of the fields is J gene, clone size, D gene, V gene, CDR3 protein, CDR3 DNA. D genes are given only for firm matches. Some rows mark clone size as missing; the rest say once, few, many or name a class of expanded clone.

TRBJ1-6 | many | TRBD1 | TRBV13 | CASSSNRGQDSPLHF | TGTGCCAGCAGCTCAAACAGGGGACAGGATTCACCCCTCCACTTT
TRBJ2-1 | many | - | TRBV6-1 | CASTRTSHNEQFF | TGTGCCAGCACCCGGACGAGTCACAATGAGCAGTTCTTC
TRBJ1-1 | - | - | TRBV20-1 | CSARDRTYTEAFF | TGCAGTGCTAGAGATAGGACATACACTGAAGCTTTCTTT
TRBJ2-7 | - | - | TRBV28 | CASSSLLTRVHYEQYF | TGTGCCAGCAGTTCCCTCCTGACCCGAGTCCACTACGAGCAGTACTTC
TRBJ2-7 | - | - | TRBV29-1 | CSIGNFPGEQYF | TGCAGCATTGGGAACTTTCCCGGGGAGCAGTACTTC
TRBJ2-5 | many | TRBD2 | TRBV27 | CAIAGEETQYF | TGTGCCATAGCGGGGGAAGAGACCCAGTACTTC
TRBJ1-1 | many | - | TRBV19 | CASSIQGDTEAFF | TGTGCCAGTAGTATACAGGGCGACACTGAGGCTTTCTTT
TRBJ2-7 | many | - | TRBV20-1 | CSARGTNTYEQYF | TGCAGTGCTAGAGGGACTAATACCTACGAGCAGTACTTC
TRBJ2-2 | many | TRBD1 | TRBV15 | CATRTGGRTGELFF | TGTGCCACCAGGACAGGGGGTCGCACCGGGGAGCTGTTTTTT
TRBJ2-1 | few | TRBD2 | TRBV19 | CASSTGLAGRNEQFF | TGTGCCAGTAGTACGGGACTAGCGGGGCGCAATGAGCAGTTCTTC
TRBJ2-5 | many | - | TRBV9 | CASSVDAGAGAQYF | TGTGCCAGCAGCGTTGACGCGGGGGCCGGGGCCCAGTACTTC
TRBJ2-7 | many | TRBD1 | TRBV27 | CASSPLQGASYEQYF | TGTGCCAGCAGCCCACTCCAGGGGGCCTCCTACGAGCAGTACTTC
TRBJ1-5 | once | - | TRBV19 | CASKRGNSNQPQHF | TGTGCCAGTAAAAGGGGGAACAGCAATCAGCCCCAGCATTTT
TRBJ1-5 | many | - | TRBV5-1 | CASSLSGRNQPQHF | TGCGCCAGCAGCTTGTCAGGACGCAATCAGCCCCAGCATTTT
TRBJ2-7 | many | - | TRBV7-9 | CASSPSSSSYEQYF | TGTGCCAGCAGCCCCTCGAGCAGCTCCTACGAGCAGTACTTC
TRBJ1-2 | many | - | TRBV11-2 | CASSPSRGGNPYGYTF | TGTGCCAGCAGCCCTAGCCGGGGGGGAAACCCTTATGGCTACACCTTC
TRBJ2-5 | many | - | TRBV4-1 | CASSQVGGEKTQYF | TGCGCCAGCAGCCAAGTCGGCGGGGAAAAGACCCAGTACTTC
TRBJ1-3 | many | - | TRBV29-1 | CSVRDPERGNTIYF | TGCAGCGTCAGGGACCCGGAGCGTGGAAACACCATATATTTT
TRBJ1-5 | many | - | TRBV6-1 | CASSVMIQGPHQPQHF | TGTGCCAGCAGTGTAATGATACAGGGCCCCCATCAGCCCCAGCATTTT
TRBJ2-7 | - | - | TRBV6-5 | CASSSTDGRYYEQYF | TGTGCCAGCAGTTCTACCGACGGACGGTACTACGAGCAGTACTTC
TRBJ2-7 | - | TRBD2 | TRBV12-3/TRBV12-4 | CASRILAGAGEQYF | TGTGCCAGCAGAATACTAGCGGGGGCCGGTGAGCAGTACTTC
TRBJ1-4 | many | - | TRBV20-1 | CSAGGGTVEKLFF | TGCAGTGCTGGGGGCGGGACGGTTGAAAAACTGTTTTTT
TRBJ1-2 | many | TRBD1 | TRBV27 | CASRDSYRGVYTF | TGTGCCAGCAGGGATTCCTACAGGGGAGTCTACACCTTC
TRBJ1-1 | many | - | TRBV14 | CASSQKGGTEAFF | TGTGCCAGCAGCCAAAAAGGAGGCACTGAAGCTTTCTTT
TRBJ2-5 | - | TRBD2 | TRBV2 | CASSGGLAGGLETQYF | TGTGCCAGCAGTGGTGGACTAGCGGGGGGGCTTGAGACCCAGTACTTC
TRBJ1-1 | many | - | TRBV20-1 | CSAGQQQAFF | TGCAGTGCTGGACAGCAACAAGCTTTCTTT
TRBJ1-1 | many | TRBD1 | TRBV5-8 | CASSLWAGGSSEAFF | TGTGCCAGCAGCTTGTGGGCAGGGGGCTCATCTGAAGCTTTCTTT
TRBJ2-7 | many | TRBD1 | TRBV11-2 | CASSFPGGREQYF | TGTGCCAGCAGCTTTCCAGGGGGCCGGGAGCAGTACTTC
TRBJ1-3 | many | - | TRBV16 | CASSQRSLSGNTIYF | TGTGCCAGCAGCCAAAGGTCTCTCTCTGGAAACACCATATATTTT
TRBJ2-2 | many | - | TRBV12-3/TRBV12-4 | CASTRRNGELFF | TGTGCCAGCACCCGGAGGAACGGGGAGCTGTTTTTT
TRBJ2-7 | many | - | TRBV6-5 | CASSYAIDSIYEQYF | TGTGCCAGCAGTTACGCGATAGACTCGATCTACGAGCAGTACTTC
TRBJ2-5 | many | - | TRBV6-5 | CASSYHPSGQETQYF | TGTGCCAGCAGTTACCACCCCAGCGGACAAGAGACCCAGTACTTC
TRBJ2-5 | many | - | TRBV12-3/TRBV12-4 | CASSSGGSRETQYF | TGTGCCAGCAGTTCCGGGGGCTCTCGAGAGACCCAGTACTTC
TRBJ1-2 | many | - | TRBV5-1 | CASSFDSGRENYGYTF | TGCGCCAGCAGCTTTGATTCGGGACGTGAGAACTATGGCTACACCTTC
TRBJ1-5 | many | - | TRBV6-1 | CASSGKQPQHF | TGTGCCAGCAGTGGTAAGCAGCCCCAGCATTTT
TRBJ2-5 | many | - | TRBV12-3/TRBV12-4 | CASSFGGTLWETQYF | TGTGCCAGCAGTTTCGGTGGAACCTTATGGGAGACCCAGTACTTC
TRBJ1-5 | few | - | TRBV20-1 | CSARKPHRSHQPQHF | TGCAGTGCTAGAAAGCCACACCGCAGCCATCAGCCCCAGCATTTT
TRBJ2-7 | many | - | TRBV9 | CASSVVGDTSYEQYF | TGTGCCAGCAGCGTAGTGGGGGACACTTCCTACGAGCAGTACTTC
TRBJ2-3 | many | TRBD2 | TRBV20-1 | CSASIPGGSDTQYF | TGCAGTGCTAGTATACCGGGGGGGTCGGATACGCAGTATTTT
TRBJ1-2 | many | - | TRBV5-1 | CASSLFNSYYGYTF | TGCGCCAGCAGCTTGTTCAACAGCTACTATGGCTACACCTTC
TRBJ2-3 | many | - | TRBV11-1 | CASSSPWSFSSTGTQYF | TGTGCCAGCAGCTCCCCGTGGAGTTTTTCTAGCACGGGTACGCAGTATTTT
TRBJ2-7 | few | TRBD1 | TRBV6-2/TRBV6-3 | CASRAYRGADEQYF | TGTGCCAGCAGGGCTTACAGGGGGGCGGACGAGCAGTACTTC
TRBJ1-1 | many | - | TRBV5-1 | CASSLDRISNTEAFF | TGCGCCAGCAGCTTGGACAGAATATCGAACACTGAAGCTTTCTTT
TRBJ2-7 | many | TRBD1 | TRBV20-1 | CSVHRGPLGNYEQYF | TGCAGTGTCCACAGGGGGCCTTTAGGAAACTACGAGCAGTACTTC
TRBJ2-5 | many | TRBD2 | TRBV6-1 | CASSEMGGETQYF | TGTGCCAGCAGTGAAATGGGAGGGGAGACCCAGTACTTC
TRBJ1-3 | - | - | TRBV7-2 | CASSPWTDSGNTIYF | TGTGCCAGCAGCCCATGGACAGACTCTGGAAACACCATATATTTT